This T cell receptor beta chain was obtained from a study of somatic mutations in cytotoxic T cells in rheumatoid arthritis. Sequenced by immunoSEQ multiplex PCR; TCRdb stores in-frame clones only, minus some. The data show under 13,000 clones, roughly 74% seen once. This clone came up a few times. The material sequenced was CD8+ T cells sorted from blood. The sequence was obtained from an adult with rheumatoid arthritis.

For the CDR3, the DNA is TGTGCCAGCAGCGTGGGGACTACAGGGGCAGGCGAGCAGTACTTC. Its translation: CASSVGTTGAGEQYF. The chain couples TRBV7-9 to TRBJ2-7; D could derive from TRBD1 or TRBD2 (7 bases each). CDR1 and CDR2 from the germline V gene are SEHNR and FQNEAQ (reference sequence). The CDR3 spans 15 residues. The V and J ends lost 5 bases and 6 bases respectively, with 20 bases between them.